This TCR beta chain was found in a study of OX40 agonist ivuxolimab in advanced cancers. In the study overall: Ivuxolimab was an agonistic, fully human IgG2 monoclonal antibody directed against OX40 (CD134), a costimulatory receptor. Partial responses occurred in three dose-escalation patients, of whom one had hepatocellular carcinoma and two had cutaneous melanoma. The purpose of peripheral TCRbeta sequencing was to test whether ivuxolimab changed TCR sequence diversity and led to clonal T-cell expansion. Of the roughly 51 dose-escalation patients, hepatocellular carcinoma was present in approximately 20, melanoma in approximately 15, renal cell carcinoma in 9 and head and neck cancer in 9. The monotherapy dose-escalation portion (N ≈ 55 patients) of the phase I ivuxolimab trial is reported in the paper. Intravenous ivuxolimab was administered to patients every 2 weeks at six dose levels: 0.01, 0.1, 0.3, 1.5, 3 and 10 mg/kg. Prior anti-PD-1, anti-PD-L1 or anti-CTLA-4 therapy was permitted, and approximately 40% of dose-escalation patients had received checkpoint inhibitors. A male proportion of around 80% and a mean age of around 60 years, ranging from roughly 23 to 90, were recorded for the dose-escalation cohort. Beyond this particular receptor, the publication reports: In the 0.1-3.0 mg/kg groups, partial responders were among the patients with the lowest normalized peripheral clonal expansion, particularly in CD8+ T cells. Clonal expansion of both CD4+ and CD8+ blood T cells was observed from baseline to week 6 at doses 0.1 to 3.0 mg/kg. The antigen specificity of the peripheral T cells that underwent clonal expansion was not determined. Low levels of normalized T-cell clonal expansion were also seen in some patients who did not respond. After ivuxolimab, more expanded clones were found on average in CD8+ T cells than in CD4+ T cells.

The trial excluded patients who had a history of autoimmune disease or were on systemic immunosuppression. In every dose cohort, peripheral blood was drawn for TCR sequencing at baseline, cycle 4 day 1, and cycle 7 day 1. Samples came from an open-label, multicenter, first-in-human phase I dose-escalation trial of ivuxolimab. The trial enrolled adults with locally advanced or metastatic head and neck squamous cell, hepatocellular, melanoma or renal cell carcinoma. Before TCR sequencing, CD4+ T cells and CD8+ T cells from peripheral blood were sorted into separate populations. This clone was seen only once. No antigen is known for it. Base qualities are not at hand, and no much larger clone is one base apart. The CDR3 starts with the cysteine, ends with the phenylalanine, and has 15 residues. The only DNA kept is the CDR3, 45 bases in frame from the first base. To sequence the TCRbeta CDR3 region, genomic DNA was isolated from the sorted cells. The immunoSEQ Assay was used for sequencing of TCRbeta CDR3 regions. The clones in this table, taken by TCRdb from immuneACCESS, are in-frame only. Not every clone is retained; where verified, under half of the shortfall comes from an unresolved V gene, and the cause of the rest is unknown. This sample has about 100,000 clones in its table, and 90% to 97% of those were observed once. Clones ranked in the top ten supply 2% to 2.5% of the sample.

This clonotype was obtained from an adult with an advanced solid tumor such as melanoma, head and neck, liver or kidney cancer. The rearrangement combines TRBV21-1 with TRBJ2-5; the table's D call TRBD1 went unverified against the DNA. TRBV21-1 has pseudogene status. Sequences were derived from CD4+ or CD8+ T cells sorted from blood, sampled in a trial of the OX40 agonist ivuxolimab. The nucleotide sequence is given as TGTGCCAGCAGCAAAGGCGAACAGGGTAAAGAGACCCAGTACTTC. The translation is CASSKGEQGKETQYF.